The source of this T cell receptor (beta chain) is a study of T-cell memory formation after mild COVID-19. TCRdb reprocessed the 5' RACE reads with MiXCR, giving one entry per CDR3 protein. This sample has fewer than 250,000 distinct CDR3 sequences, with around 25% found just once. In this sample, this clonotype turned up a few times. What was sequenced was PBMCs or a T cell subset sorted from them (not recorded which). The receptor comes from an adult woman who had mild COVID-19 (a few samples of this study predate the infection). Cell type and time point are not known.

CDR3 sequence reads: CASRLDRYTEAFF. Here the CDR3 DNA reads TGCGCCAGCAGACTGGACAGGTACACTGAAGCTTTCTTT. The V and J genes are TRBV5-1 and TRBJ1-1; 7 positions match TRBD1. There are 13 residues in the CDR3. The junction had 4 bases not matched to a gene; V was cut back by 5 bases and J by 3 bases. Germline CDR1 and CDR2: SGHRS and YFSETQ.